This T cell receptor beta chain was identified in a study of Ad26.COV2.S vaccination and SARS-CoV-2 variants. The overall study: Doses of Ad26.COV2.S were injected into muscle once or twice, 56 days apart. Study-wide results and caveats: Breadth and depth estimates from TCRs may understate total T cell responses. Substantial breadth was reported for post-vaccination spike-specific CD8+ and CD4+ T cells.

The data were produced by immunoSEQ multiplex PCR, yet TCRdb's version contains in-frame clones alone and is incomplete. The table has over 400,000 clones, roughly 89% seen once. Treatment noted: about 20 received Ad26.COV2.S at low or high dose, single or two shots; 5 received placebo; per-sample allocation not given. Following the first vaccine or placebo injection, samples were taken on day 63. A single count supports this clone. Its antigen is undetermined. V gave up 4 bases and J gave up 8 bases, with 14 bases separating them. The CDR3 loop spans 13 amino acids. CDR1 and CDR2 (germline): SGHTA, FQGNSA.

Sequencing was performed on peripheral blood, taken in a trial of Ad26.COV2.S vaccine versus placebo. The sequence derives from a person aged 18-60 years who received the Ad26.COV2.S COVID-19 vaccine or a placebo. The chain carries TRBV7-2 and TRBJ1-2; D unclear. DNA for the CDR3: TGTGCCAGCAGCTCCCCGCTGGGGAACGGCTACACCTTC. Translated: CASSSPLGNGYTF.